This TCR beta chain was sequenced during a study of T cells in Graves' hyperthyroidism and ophthalmopathy. Across the whole study: Upon initial diagnosis and before any treatment, peripheral blood was collected.

This clonotype was seen ten or more times. RNA transcripts gave rise to amplified TCR beta CDR3 regions. First-round RT-PCR targeting the TCR CDR3 was performed with the HTBI primer set. Each CDR3 protein gets one entry after TCRdb re-called the multiplex PCR reads with MiXCR. The table records 550,000 to 800,000 distinct CDR3 sequences, about a sixth of them present only once. The germline gives CDR1 DFQATT, CDR2 SNEGSKA (reference sequence). Deletions cut 2 bases from V and 6 bases from J, with 22 bases between. This CDR3 contains 16 residues. V usage is TRBV20-1 and J usage is TRBJ1-1, with a weak D call TRBD1 (6 bases). The clonotype comes from a man aged 18-30 years with Graves' hyperthyroidism. Sequenced: blood. The CDR3, as DNA: TGCAGTGCTAGAACCCGGACAGAACAGGGTGTCGCTGAAGCTTTCTTT. This sequence encodes CSARTRTEQGVAEAFF.